The 21 T cell receptor beta chains below all came from one sample that was sequenced in a study of T cell repertoires in cytomegalovirus infection. TCRdb re-called the reads through MiXCR, storing one row per CDR3 protein. The table has about 400,000 distinct CDR3 sequences, 15% to 20% seen once. Specimen: PBMCs. Receptors originate from a human donor in good health (CMV status not recorded). Some clones in this sample may be carry-over from other donors' samples.

This clonotype was detected a few times. V gene TRBV7-8 combines with J gene TRBJ1-2, with D possibly TRBD1 on 6 matching bases. The germline gives CDR1 SGHVS, CDR2 FQNEAQ. This CDR3 is built from 15 residues. The V gene lost 5 bases and the J gene lost 4 bases, with 17 bases spanning the gap. Here the CDR3 reads CASSPRQAVAYGYTF. The DNA of the CDR3 is TGTGCCAGCAGCCCCAGACAGGCTGTAGCCTATGGCTACACCTTC.

This clonotype was seen at least ten times. The chain carries TRBV7-2 and TRBJ2-5; TRBD1 agrees at 7 bases. The trim removed 8 bases at V and 2 bases at J, leaving 2 bases unmatched. Germline lookup yields CDR1 SGHTA and CDR2 FQGNSA. CDR3 length: 12 residues. In DNA, the CDR3 is TGTGCCAGCCGGGACAGTCAAGAGACCCAGTACTTC. It specifies CASRDSQETQYF.

This clonotype has just one count. The genes are TRBV5-1 and TRBJ2-5; TRBD1 matches at 7 bases. Germline assignment: CDR1 SGHRS and CDR2 YFSETQ. The CDR3 is 13 residues long. With 4 bases clipped from V and 3 bases from J, the junction kept 3 bases outside the gene matches. The CDR3 DNA follows: TGCGCCAGCAGCCAACAGGGGAAAGAGACCCAGTACTTC. The encoded protein is CASSQQGKETQYF.

This clonotype was seen repeatedly, ten times or more. V is TRBV7-9 and J is TRBJ2-5, with TRBD2 matching over 7 bases. The CDR3 covers 18 residues. The junction had 16 bases not matched to a gene; V was cut back by 5 bases and J by 1 base. Germline values: CDR1 SEHNR, CDR2 FQNEAQ (reference sequence). The CDR3 DNA sequence: TGTGCCAGCAGCCCGCAGCGGGGAAACGAGCGGACCCAAGAGACCCAGTACTTC. This translates into CASSPQRGNERTQETQYF.

This clonotype was recorded a few times. The CDR3 sequence is CASSDPGANEKLFF. Written as DNA, the CDR3 is TGTGCCAGCAGTGATCCTGGTGCTAATGAAAAACTGTTTTTT. The chain joins TRBV2 to TRBJ1-4; the D is unclear. There are 14 residues in the CDR3. Germline assignment: CDR1 SNHLY and CDR2 FYNNEI. The V gene lost 3 bases and the J gene lost 3 bases, with 8 bases spanning the gap. Supplemented by reference TRBV2 and TRBJ1-4, the full variable domain reads EPEVTQTPSHQVTQMGQEVILRCVPISNHLYFYWYRQILGQKVEFLVSFYNNEISEKSEIFDDQFSVERPDGSNFTLKIRSTKLEDSAMYFCASSDPGANEKLFFGSGTQLSVL.

In its sample, this clonotype was seen many times. This chain links TRBV7-9 with TRBJ1-1, with D possibly TRBD1 on 6 matching bases. The CDR3 has 14 amino acids. V was cut by 4 bases and J by 1 base, with 10 bases left in between. CDR1 SEHNR and CDR2 FQNEAQ come from the germline V gene (reference sequence). The chain's CDR3 is CASSYMTGNTEAFF. The CDR3 bases are TGTGCCAGCAGCTACATGACAGGGAACACTGAAGCTTTCTTT.

This clonotype was seen only a few times. J is TRBJ2-5 and V is TRBV5-4; possibly TRBD2 for D (7 bases). Per the germline V gene, CDR1 is SGHNT and CDR2 is YYREEE (reference sequence). The CDR3 loop spans 18 amino acids. The V gene lost 4 bases and the J gene lost 4 bases, with 26 bases spanning the gap. The CDR3 is CASSPGRGRESLGETQYF. The CDR3 bases are TGTGCCAGCAGCCCAGGGAGGGGGAGGGAGTCGTTAGGAGAGACCCAGTACTTC.

This clonotype was counted a few times. The genes are TRBV12-3 or TRBV12-4 and TRBJ2-6; 14 bases map to TRBD2. V was pared by 3 bases and J by 3 bases, with 10 bases of the junction left unmatched. This CDR3 has 20 amino acids. The CDR3 sequence is CASSFGLPGLAGVGANVLTF. CDR3 nucleotide sequence: TGTGCCAGCAGTTTCGGCCTCCCGGGACTAGCGGGAGTTGGGGCCAACGTCCTGACTTTC.

This clonotype was seen more than once but under ten times. The V and J genes are TRBV7-9 and TRBJ2-1; weak D call: TRBD2 (6 bases). CDR3 size: 15 residues. V lost 5 bases and J lost 3, with 14 bases in between. CDR1 is SEHNR and CDR2 is FQNEAQ in the germline V gene (reference sequence). The CDR3 sequence is CASSPIRLVYNEQFF. DNA for the CDR3: TGTGCCAGCAGCCCGATCCGACTAGTCTACAATGAGCAGTTCTTC.

This clonotype was detected many times. The genes are TRBV7-2 and TRBJ2-3, with a weak D call TRBD2 (6 bases). The V gene's germline CDR1 is SGHTA and CDR2 FQGNSA. V was cut by 5 bases and J by 0 bases, with 12 bases left in between. The CDR3 has 15 amino acids. Here the CDR3 DNA reads TGTGCCAGCAGCCCCCGTGGGGGGAGCACAGATACGCAGTATTTT. This gives the protein CASSPRGGSTDTQYF.

There are a few counts of this clonotype. This rearrangement joins TRBV27 to TRBJ2-3, with 9 nucleotides matching TRBD2. The germline V gene encodes CDR1 MNHEY and CDR2 SMNVEV (reference sequence). The V and J ends lost 5 bases and 4 bases, in that order; junction bases with no gene match: 10. This CDR3 is built from 16 residues. In nucleotides, the CDR3 is TGTGCCAGCAGTCCTTCTAGCGGGGACTTGCCAGATACGCAGTATTTT. This gives the protein CASSPSSGDLPDTQYF.

The chain carries TRBV7-7 and TRBJ2-5; D ambiguous. Germline lookup yields CDR1 SSHAT and CDR2 FNYEAQ (reference sequence). Trimming left V 3 bases short and J 5 bases short, with 10 bases between. The CDR3 consists of 13 residues. The chain's CDR3 is CASSLGKVETQYF. The CDR3 bases are TGTGCCAGCAGCTTGGGGAAGGTGGAGACCCAGTACTTC.

This clonotype was counted ten times or more. The chain joins TRBV7-2 to TRBJ2-6, with no clear D. V was shortened by 6 bases and J by 2 bases, with 5 bases between the two germline ends. The CDR3 runs 13 residues. Germline loops: CDR1 SGHTA, CDR2 FQGNSA. The CDR3 sequence: CASRPAGANVLTF. The CDR3, as DNA: TGTGCCAGCAGGCCGGCTGGGGCCAACGTCCTGACTTTC.

The chain employs TRBV20-1 and TRBJ1-1; D unclear. CDR1 is DFQATT and CDR2 is SNEGSKA in the germline V gene (reference sequence). The CDR3 extends over 12 amino acids. The V and J ends lost 2 bases and 0 bases respectively, with 4 bases between them. The CDR3 loop is CSARQMNTEAFF. CDR3 in DNA: TGCAGTGCTAGACAGATGAACACTGAAGCTTTCTTT.

This clonotype was observed many times. The chain couples TRBV12-3 or TRBV12-4 to TRBJ1-6; TRBD1 agrees at 7 bases. The CDR3 is 13 amino acids. The trim removed 6 bases at V and 15 bases at J, leaving 11 bases unmatched. CDR3 amino acids: CASRALGQAVLHF. CDR3 sequence (DNA): TGTGCCAGCAGAGCCCTCGGACAGGCTGTCCTCCACTTT.

A word on this clonotype: The final CDR3 position lacks the conserved phenylalanine or tryptophan, pointing to a likely read error. The chain's CDR3 is CASSFGVGAVQDGTQYL. In DNA form, the CDR3 reads TGTGCCAGCAGTTTTGGGGTCGGGGCGGTACAAGATGGGACCCAGTACCTC. The chain uses TRBV28 and TRBJ2-5; D is tentatively TRBD1 or TRBD2 (5 bases each). V dropped 3 bases and J dropped 7 bases, with 24 bases sitting between them. The CDR3 sequence is 17 residues long. Germline V gene data show CDR1 as MDHEN and CDR2 as SYDVKM.

This clonotype turned up a few times. The chain uses TRBV7-2 and TRBJ2-7; 9 bases match TRBD1. Trimming removed 4 bases from V and 6 bases from J; junction bases left unmatched: 7. Germline lookup yields CDR1 SGHTA and CDR2 FQGNSA. The CDR3 loop spans 14 amino acids. The CDR3 sequence: CASSSQGALGEQYF. The CDR3 DNA sequence: TGTGCCAGCAGCTCACAGGGGGCGCTGGGCGAGCAGTACTTC. The variable domain in full, with the rest retrieved from reference TRBV7-2 and TRBJ2-7, is GAGVSQSPSNKVTEKGKDVELRCDPISGHTALYWYRQSLGQGLEFLIYFQGNSAPDKSGLPSDRFSAERTGGSVSTLTIQRTQQEDSAVYLCASSSQGALGEQYFGPGTRLTVT.

This clonotype occurred a few times. V and J are TRBV10-3 and TRBJ2-3; D is uncertain. The V end lost 0 bases, the J end lost 6 bases, and 7 bases lay between the germline ends. The CDR3 contains 13 residues. Looked up from germline, CDR1 is ENHRY and CDR2 is SYGVKD. The CDR3 is CAISESGADTQYF. DNA for the CDR3: TGTGCCATCAGTGAGTCGGGCGCGGATACGCAGTATTTT.

The V call is TRBV5-1, the J call TRBJ1-2, with TRBD1 as a possible D gene (5 bases). Germline-derived CDR1 and CDR2 are SGHRS and YFSETQ. This CDR3 has 14 amino acids. Trimming took 0 bases from V and 7 from J, leaving 13 bases between them. The CDR3 DNA sequence: TGCGCCAGCAGCTTGGTTGGGACGGAAAGTGGCTACACCTTC. Translation gives CASSLVGTESGYTF.

This clonotype was counted many times. The chain links TRBV12-3 or TRBV12-4 to TRBJ2-1; TRBD2 agrees at 8 bases. This CDR3 has 16 amino acids. After removal of 1 base from V and 7 bases from J, the junction contained 9 bases not matched to a gene. CDR3 sequence (DNA): TGTGCCAGCAGTTTAGACTTCGGGAGGGCCTGGAATGAGCAGTTCTTC. Its translation: CASSLDFGRAWNEQFF.

V and J are TRBV9 and TRBJ1-6, with 7 bases lining up with TRBD1. CDR1 SGDLS and CDR2 YYNGEE come from the germline V gene. V trimming: 0 bases; J trimming: 8 bases; junction bases outside the gene matches: 8. This CDR3 has 16 amino acids. The chain's CDR3 is CASSVDPRTGYSPLHF. The CDR3 DNA follows: TGTGCCAGCAGCGTAGATCCCAGGACAGGTTATTCACCCCTCCACTTT.